This note documents a single TCR beta chain sequence. This receptor's antigen is unknown. No base quality information exists; no much larger clone differs at one position. This sample stems from a study of T cell responses to AZD1222 COVID-19 vaccine (dated by TCRdb to the early 2020s). For context, the study as a whole: A total of just over 230 trial participants underwent TCR sequencing, of whom about 200 had received two doses of AZD1222 and approximately 25 had received two doses of the MenACWY control vaccine. Trial participants were enrolled into age subgroups of 18-55, 56-69 and 70-plus years, which contained around 150, 29 and 61 TCR-sequenced participants, respectively.

The CDR3 regions of human TCRbeta chains were analyzed by immunosequencing. As for the original processing: Repertoire TCRs were checked for matches against a reference library of SARS-CoV-2-specific TCRs that had been generated using the MIRA antigen-specificity platform. Breadth was defined as the fraction of unique TCRs that were SARS-CoV-2-associated. Depth was defined as the fraction of total T cells that were SARS-CoV-2-associated. Using the MIRA data, every spike-specific TCR was mapped to the spike region that the TCR reacted to and assigned to either a CD4 or a CD8 class. Log10-transformed breadth and depth values were compared by one-way ANOVA with Sidak's multiple comparisons tests. TCRdb re-hosts the immuneACCESS table, in-frame sequences only. Its copies lack some clones; in the studies checked, an unresolved V gene accounts for under half of them, and the cause for the rest is not known. V, J and clone size are taken as reported in that table, and D and trimming were inferred from the DNA itself. The sample table lists 200,000 to 250,000 clones, roughly 94% of them with a count of one. Jointly, the top ten make up 1.5% to 2% of the sample.

In light of the paper, this sample's time point label describes: about 28 days (+/-7) after the second vaccine dose. The treatment or condition label, read with the paper, signifies: meningococcal conjugate vaccine given as trial control. The vaccinee samples were drawn from two UK trials, COV001 and COV002, one of which was a single-blind randomized controlled phase 2/3 trial testing AZD1222 (ChAdOx1 nCoV-19) in healthy adults. Trial participant PBMC samples were collected at day 0 and day 28 after the second dose for TCRbeta chain sequencing. Overall study results and their limits: In the small 56-69-year group, the increase in depth fell short of significance, most likely because of low power. Epitopes outside the regions mutated in the B.1.351 and B.1.1.7 variants were reportedly recognized by nearly half of the unique spike-specific TCRs. Participants were mostly white British and included more females than males, and it was suggested by the authors that clonal diversity may have been underestimated. After two AZD1222 doses, both the breadth and the depth of spike-specific TCRs were significantly higher than at day 0 and than in MenACWY recipients. CD4 TCRs associated with the vaccine covered the entire spike protein, and the dominant responses were in regions 160-218 and 743-854. Only five or six AZD1222 recipients were SARS-CoV-2 seropositive at baseline, limiting conclusions about previously exposed vaccinees. Because no samples from the day 14 peak response were available, repertoires could be characterized only after the peak T cell response.

Including the terminal cysteine and phenylalanine, the CDR3 comprises 14 residues. Only the CDR3 DNA is retained, 42 bases long and in frame from the first base. The germline V gene specifies KGHDR as CDR1 and SFDVKD as CDR2. Compared with germline, V lacks 0 bases and J lacks 3 bases; bases without a gene match: 0. The clonotype originates from an adult who received the MenACWY meningococcal vaccine as a control. Specimen: peripheral blood, collected 28 days after the second dose of the MenACWY control vaccine. Recombination linked TRBV24-1 to TRBJ2-7; 8 central nucleotides agree with TRBD2. The CDR3 is CATSDLTSGYEQYF. The DNA sequence is as follows: TGTGCCACCAGTGATTTGACTAGCGGCTACGAGCAGTACTTC.